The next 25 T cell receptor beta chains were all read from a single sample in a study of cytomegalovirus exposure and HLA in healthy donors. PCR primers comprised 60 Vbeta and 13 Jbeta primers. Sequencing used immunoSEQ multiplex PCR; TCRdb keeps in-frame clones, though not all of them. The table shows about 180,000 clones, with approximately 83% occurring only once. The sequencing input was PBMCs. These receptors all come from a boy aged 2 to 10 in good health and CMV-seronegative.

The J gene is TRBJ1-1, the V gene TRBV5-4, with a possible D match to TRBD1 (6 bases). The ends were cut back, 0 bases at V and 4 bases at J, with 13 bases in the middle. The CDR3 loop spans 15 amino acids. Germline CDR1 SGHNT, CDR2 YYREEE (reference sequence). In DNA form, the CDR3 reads TGTGCCAGCAGCTTGGGGGGGGGCCGAGGCACTGAAGCTTTCTTT. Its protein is CASSLGGGRGTEAFF.

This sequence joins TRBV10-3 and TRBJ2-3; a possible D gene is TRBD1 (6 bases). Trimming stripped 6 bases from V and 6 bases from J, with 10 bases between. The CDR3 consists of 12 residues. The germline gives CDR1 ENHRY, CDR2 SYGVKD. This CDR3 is CAISQGQDTQYF. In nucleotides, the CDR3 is TGTGCCATCAGCCAAGGACAGGATACGCAGTATTTT.

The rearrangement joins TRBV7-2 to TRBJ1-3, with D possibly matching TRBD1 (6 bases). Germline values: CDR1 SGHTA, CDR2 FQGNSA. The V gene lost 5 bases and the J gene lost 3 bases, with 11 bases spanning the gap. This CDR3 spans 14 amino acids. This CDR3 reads CASSIQGGGNTIYF. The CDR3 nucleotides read TGTGCCAGCAGCATACAGGGTGGTGGAAACACCATATATTTT.

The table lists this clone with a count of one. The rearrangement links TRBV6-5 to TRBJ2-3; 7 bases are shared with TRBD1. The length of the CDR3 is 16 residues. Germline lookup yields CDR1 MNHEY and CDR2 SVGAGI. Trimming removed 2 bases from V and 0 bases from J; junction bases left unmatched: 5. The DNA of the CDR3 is TGTGCCAGCAGTTACCCTCCGGGACAGAGCACAGATACGCAGTATTTT. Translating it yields CASSYPPGQSTDTQYF.

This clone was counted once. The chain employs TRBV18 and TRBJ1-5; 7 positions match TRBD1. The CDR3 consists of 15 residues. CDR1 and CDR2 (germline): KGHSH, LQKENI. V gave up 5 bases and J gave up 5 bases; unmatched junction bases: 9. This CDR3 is CASSTGAGTDQPQHF. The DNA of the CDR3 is TGTGCCAGCTCAACGGGGGCCGGGACAGATCAGCCCCAGCATTTT.

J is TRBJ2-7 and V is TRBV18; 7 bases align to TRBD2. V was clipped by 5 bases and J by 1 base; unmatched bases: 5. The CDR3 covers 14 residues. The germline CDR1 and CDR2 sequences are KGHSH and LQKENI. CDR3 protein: CASSGAGRSYEQYF. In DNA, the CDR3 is TGTGCCAGCTCAGGAGCGGGGAGATCCTACGAGCAGTACTTC.

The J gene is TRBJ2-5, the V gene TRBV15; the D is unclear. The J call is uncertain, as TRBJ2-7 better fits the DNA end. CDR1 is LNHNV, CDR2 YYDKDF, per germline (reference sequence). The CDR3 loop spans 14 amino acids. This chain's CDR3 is CATSRAAEPYEQYF. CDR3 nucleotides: TGTGCCACCAGCAGAGCTGCGGAACCCTACGAGCAGTACTTC.

The DNA for the CDR3 is TGTGCCAGCAGCTTAACAGGGATCCGCAATCAGCCCCAGCATTTT. Encoded protein: CASSLTGIRNQPQHF. The chain carries TRBV11-2 and TRBJ1-5; perhaps TRBD1 as D (6 bases). CDR3 length equals 15 residues. Germline V gives CDR1 SGHAT, CDR2 FQNNGV. The V gene lost 2 bases and the J gene lost 2 bases, with 10 bases spanning the gap.

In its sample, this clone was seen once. The CDR3 reads CAISDYQRGPNREWTQYF. Here the CDR3 DNA reads TGTGCCATCAGTGATTACCAGCGGGGGCCGAACAGGGAATGGACCCAGTACTTC. The rearrangement joins TRBV10-3 to TRBJ2-5, with 8 bases that match TRBD2. Germline CDR1 reads ENHRY; CDR2 reads SYGVKD. The trim removed 3 bases at V and 7 bases at J, leaving 19 bases unmatched. The CDR3 contains 18 residues.

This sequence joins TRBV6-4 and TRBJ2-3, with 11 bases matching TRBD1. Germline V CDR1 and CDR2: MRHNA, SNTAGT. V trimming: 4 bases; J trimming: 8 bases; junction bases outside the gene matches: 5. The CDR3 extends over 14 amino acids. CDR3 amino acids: CASSATGQGGTQYF. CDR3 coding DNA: TGTGCCAGCAGTGCGACGGGACAGGGGGGTACGCAGTATTTT.

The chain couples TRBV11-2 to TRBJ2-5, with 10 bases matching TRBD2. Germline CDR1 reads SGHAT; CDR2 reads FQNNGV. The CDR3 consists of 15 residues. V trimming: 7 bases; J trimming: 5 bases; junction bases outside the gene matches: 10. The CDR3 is CASTSAGGRSETQYF. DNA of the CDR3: TGTGCCAGCACCTCAGCGGGAGGGCGATCGGAGACCCAGTACTTC.

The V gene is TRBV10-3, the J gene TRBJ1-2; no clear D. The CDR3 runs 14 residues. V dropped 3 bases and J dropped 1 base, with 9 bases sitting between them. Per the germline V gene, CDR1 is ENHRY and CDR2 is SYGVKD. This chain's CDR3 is CAISDPGGNYGYTF. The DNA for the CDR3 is TGTGCCATCAGTGACCCCGGAGGTAACTATGGCTACACCTTC.

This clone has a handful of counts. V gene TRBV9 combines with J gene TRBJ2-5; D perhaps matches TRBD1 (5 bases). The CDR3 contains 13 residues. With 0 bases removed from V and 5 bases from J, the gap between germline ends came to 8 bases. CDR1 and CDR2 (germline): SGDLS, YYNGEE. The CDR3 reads CASSVAGLETQYF. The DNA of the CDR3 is TGTGCCAGCAGCGTAGCAGGGCTCGAGACCCAGTACTTC. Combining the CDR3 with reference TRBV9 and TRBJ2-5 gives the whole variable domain DSGVTQTPKHLITATGQRVTLRCSPRSGDLSVYWYQQSLDQGLQFLIQYYNGEERAKGNILERFSAQQFPDLHSELNLSSLELGDSALYFCASSVAGLETQYFGPGTRLLVL.

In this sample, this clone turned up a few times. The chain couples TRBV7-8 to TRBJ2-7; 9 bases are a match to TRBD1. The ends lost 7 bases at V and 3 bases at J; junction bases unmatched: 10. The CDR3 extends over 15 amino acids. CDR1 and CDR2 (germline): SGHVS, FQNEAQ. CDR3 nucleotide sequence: TGTGCCAGCAACTTGGACAGGGGAACCTTCTACGAGCAGTACTTC. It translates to CASNLDRGTFYEQYF.

CDR3 in DNA: TGTGCCAGCAGGGAGAACAGGGGGCTAGGTGAAAAACTGTTTTTT. This translates into CASRENRGLGEKLFF. V usage is TRBV6-4 and J usage is TRBJ1-4, with 9 bases identical to TRBD1. CDR3 length equals 15 residues. Germline lookup yields CDR1 MRHNA and CDR2 SNTAGT. V was pared by 6 bases and J by 7 bases, with 9 bases of the junction left unmatched.

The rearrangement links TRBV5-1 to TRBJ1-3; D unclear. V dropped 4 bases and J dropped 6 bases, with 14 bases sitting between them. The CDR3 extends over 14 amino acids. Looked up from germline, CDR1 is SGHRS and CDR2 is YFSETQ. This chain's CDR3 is CASSPFGFENTIYF. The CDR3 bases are TGCGCCAGCAGCCCCTTCGGTTTCGAAAACACCATATATTTT. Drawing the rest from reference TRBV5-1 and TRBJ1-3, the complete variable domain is KAGVTQTPRYLIKTRGQQVTLSCSPISGHRSVSWYQQTPGQGLQFLFEYFSETQRNKGNFPGRFSGRQFSNSRSEMNVSTLELGDSALYLCASSPFGFENTIYFGEGSWLTVV.

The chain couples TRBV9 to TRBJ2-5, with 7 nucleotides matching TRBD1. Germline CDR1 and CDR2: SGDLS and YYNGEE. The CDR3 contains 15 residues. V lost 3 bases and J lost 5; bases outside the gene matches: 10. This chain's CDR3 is CASSADGQDEETQYF. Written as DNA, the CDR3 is TGTGCCAGCAGCGCTGATGGACAGGACGAGGAGACCCAGTACTTC.

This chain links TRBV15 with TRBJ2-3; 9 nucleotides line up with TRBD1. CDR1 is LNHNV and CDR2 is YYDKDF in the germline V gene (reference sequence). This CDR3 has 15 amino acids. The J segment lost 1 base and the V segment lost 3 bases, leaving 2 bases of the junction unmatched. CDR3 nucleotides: TGTGCCACCAGCAGGCGGGACAGGGGCACAGATACGCAGTATTTT. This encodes CATSRRDRGTDTQYF.

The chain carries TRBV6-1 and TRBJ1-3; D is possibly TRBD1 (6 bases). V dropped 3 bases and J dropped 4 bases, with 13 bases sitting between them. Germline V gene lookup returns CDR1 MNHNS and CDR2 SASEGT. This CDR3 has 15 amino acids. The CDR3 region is CASSDQGLGGNTIYF. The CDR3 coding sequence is TGTGCCAGCAGTGACCAGGGGCTGGGGGGAAACACCATATATTTT.

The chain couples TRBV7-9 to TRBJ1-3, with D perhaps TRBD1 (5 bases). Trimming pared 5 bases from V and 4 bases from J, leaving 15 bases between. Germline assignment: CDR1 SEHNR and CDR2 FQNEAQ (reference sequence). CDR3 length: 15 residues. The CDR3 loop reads CASSLGPDWGNTIYF. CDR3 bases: TGTGCCAGCAGCCTGGGGCCAGATTGGGGAAACACCATATATTTT.

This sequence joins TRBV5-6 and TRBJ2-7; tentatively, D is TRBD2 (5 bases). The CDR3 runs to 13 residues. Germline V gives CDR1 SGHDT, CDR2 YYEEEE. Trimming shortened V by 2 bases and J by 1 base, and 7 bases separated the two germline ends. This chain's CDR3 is CASSLRGSYEQYV. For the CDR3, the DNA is TGTGCCAGCAGCTTACGGGGTTCCTACGAGCAGTACGTC.

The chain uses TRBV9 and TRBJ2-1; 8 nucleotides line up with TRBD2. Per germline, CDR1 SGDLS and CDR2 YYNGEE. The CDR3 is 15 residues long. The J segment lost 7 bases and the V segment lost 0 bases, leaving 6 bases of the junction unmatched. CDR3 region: CASSVGLAGINEQFF. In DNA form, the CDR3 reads TGTGCCAGCAGCGTAGGTTTAGCGGGGATTAATGAGCAGTTCTTC.

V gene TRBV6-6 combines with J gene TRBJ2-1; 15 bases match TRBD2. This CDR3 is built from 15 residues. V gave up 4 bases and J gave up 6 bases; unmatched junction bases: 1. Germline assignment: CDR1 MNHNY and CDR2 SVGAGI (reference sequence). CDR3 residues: CASSWTSGGANEQFF. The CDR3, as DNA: TGTGCCAGCAGTTGGACTAGCGGGGGGGCCAATGAGCAGTTCTTC.

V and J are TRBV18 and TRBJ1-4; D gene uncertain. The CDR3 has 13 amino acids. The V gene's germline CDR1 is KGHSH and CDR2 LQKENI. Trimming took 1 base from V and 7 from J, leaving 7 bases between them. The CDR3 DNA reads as TGTGCCAGCTCACCACAGGGAGGTGAAAAACTGTTTTTT. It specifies CASSPQGGEKLFF.

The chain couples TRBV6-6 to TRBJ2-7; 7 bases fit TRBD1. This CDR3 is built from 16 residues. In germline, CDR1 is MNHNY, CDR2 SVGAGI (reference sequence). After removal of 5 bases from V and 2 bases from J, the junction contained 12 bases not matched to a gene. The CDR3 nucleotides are TGTGCCAGCAGTACCCCCCCGACAGGGACCACCTACGAGCAGTACGTC. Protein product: CASSTPPTGTTYEQYV.